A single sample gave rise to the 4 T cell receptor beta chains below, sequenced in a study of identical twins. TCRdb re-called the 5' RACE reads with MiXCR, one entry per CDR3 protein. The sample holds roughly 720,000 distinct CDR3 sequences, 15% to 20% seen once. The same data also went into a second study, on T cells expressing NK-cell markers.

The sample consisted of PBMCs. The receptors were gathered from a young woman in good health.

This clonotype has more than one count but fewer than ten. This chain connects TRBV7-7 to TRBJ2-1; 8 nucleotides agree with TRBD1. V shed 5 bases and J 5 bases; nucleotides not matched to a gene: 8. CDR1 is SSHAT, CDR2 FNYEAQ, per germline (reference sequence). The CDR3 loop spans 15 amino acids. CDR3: CASSPWTGPDNEQFF. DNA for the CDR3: TGTGCCAGCAGCCCGTGGACAGGGCCGGACAATGAGCAGTTCTTC.

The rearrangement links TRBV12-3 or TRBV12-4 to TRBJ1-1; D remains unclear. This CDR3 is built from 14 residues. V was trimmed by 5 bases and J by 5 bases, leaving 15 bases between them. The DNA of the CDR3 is TGTGCCAGCAGTCAAGGGAGGGAACGGACTGAAGCTTTCTTT. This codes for CASSQGRERTEAFF.

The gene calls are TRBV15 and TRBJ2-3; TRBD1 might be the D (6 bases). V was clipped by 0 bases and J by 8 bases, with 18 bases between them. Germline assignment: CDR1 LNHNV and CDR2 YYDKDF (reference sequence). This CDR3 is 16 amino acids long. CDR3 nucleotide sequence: TGTGCCACCAGCAGAGACGGCAGGGGAGACGGTCGTACGCAGTATTTT. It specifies CATSRDGRGDGRTQYF.

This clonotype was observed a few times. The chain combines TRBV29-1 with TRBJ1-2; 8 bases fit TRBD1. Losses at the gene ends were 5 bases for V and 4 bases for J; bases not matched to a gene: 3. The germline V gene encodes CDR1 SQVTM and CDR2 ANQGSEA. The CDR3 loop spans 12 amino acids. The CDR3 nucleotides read TGCAGCGTTCTGACAGGGGTCTATGGCTACACCTTC. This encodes CSVLTGVYGYTF.